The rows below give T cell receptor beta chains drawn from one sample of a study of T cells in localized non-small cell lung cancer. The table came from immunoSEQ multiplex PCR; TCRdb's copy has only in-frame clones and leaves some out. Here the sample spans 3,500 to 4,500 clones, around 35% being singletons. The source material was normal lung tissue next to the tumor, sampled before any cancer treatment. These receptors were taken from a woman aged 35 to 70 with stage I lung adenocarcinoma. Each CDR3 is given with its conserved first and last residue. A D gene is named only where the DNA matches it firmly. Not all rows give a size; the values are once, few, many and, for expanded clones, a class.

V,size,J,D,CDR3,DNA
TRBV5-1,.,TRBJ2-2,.,CASSSGNTGLANTGELFF,TGCGCCAGCAGCTCGGGAAATACAGGGTTGGCGAACACCGGGGAGCTGTTTTTT
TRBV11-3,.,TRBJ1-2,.,CASSLEQQTSNYGYTF,TGTGCCAGCAGCTTAGAACAGCAGACTAGTAACTATGGCTACACCTTC
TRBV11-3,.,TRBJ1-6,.,CASSFSGPTDSPLHF,TGTGCCAGCAGCTTTTCGGGGCCAACTGATTCACCCCTCCACTTT
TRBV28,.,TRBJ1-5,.,CASIGGNQPQHF,TGTGCCAGCATCGGGGGCAATCAGCCCCAGCATTTT
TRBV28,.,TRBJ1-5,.,CASSPRNQPQHF,TGTGCCAGCAGCCCCCGGAATCAGCCCCAGCATTTT
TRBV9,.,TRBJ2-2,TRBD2,CASSNREVAGAAGELFF,TGTGCCAGCAGCAATCGGGAAGTAGCGGGGGCTGCAGGGGAGCTGTTTTTT
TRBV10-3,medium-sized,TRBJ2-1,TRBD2,CAISVSGRTSGKLPDNEQFF,TGTGCCATCAGTGTCAGCGGAAGGACTAGCGGTAAATTGCCTGACAATGAGCAGTTCTTC
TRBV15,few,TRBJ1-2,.,CATSSPRDGVRTNYGYTF,TGTGCCACCAGCAGCCCCCGTGACGGGGTAAGAACAAACTATGGCTACACCTTC
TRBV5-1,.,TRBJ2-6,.,CASSLGSSRIGANVLTF,TGCGCCAGCAGCTTGGGCAGCTCGCGTATAGGGGCCAACGTCCTGACTTTC
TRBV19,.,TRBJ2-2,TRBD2,CASSRRTSGGGTGELFF,TGTGCCAGTAGTCGACGTACTAGCGGGGGAGGGACCGGGGAGCTGTTTTTT
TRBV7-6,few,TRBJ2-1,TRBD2,CASSLETSGSYNEQFF,TGTGCCAGCAGCTTAGAGACTAGCGGGAGCTACAATGAGCAGTTCTTC
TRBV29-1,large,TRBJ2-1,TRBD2,CSLLGLAGGAYNEQFF,TGCAGCCTCCTAGGACTAGCGGGAGGTGCCTACAATGAGCAGTTCTTC
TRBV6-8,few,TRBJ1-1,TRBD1,CASSPRQGSTLAFF,TGTGCCAGCAGTCCACGACAGGGCTCGACTTTAGCTTTCTTT
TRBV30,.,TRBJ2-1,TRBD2,CAWSVRGTSGSRGEQFF,TGTGCCTGGAGTGTACGGGGGACTAGCGGGAGTCGTGGTGAGCAGTTCTTC
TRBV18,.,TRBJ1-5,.,CASSPQPNQPQHF,TGTGCCAGCTCACCACAACCCAATCAGCCCCAGCATTTT
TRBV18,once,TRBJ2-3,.,CASSPPGDRTDTQYF,TGTGCCAGCTCACCACCAGGGGACCGCACAGATACGCAGTATTTT